Described below is a single T cell receptor beta chain sequence and its context. The data derive from a study of blood T cell repertoires in COVID-19. Only in-frame clones appear in the TCRdb table, and some are missing; sequencing was by immunoSEQ multiplex PCR. Of approximately 130,000 clones listed, approximately 86% are singletons. The length of the CDR3 is 12 residues. V shed 6 bases, J shed 19 bases, and the junction held 10 bases outside the gene matches. Per the germline V gene, CDR1 is ENHRY and CDR2 is SYGVKD. The receptor's source is a woman between 45 and 60 years old who had recovered from COVID-19. Specimen: PBMCs or T cells enriched from blood (not recorded which). The rearrangement joins TRBV10-3 to TRBJ1-6; 9 bases fit TRBD1. The DNA of the CDR3 is TGTGCCATCAGCCGGACAGGGGTACTCTTGCACTTT. Its translation: CAISRTGVLLHF.